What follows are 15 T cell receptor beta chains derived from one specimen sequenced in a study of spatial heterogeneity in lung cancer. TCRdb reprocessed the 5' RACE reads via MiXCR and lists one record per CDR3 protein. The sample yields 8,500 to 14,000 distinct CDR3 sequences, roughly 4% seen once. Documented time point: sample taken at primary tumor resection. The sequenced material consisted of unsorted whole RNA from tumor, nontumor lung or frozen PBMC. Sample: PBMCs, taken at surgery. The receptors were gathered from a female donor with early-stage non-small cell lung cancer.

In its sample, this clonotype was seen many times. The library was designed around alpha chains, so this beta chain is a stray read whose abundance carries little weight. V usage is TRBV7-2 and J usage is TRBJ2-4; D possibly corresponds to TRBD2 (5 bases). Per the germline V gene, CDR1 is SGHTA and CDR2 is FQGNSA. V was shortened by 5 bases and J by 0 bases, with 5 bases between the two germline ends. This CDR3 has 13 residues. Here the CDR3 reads CASSAGAKNIQYF. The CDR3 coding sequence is TGTGCCAGCAGCGCGGGAGCCAAAAACATTCAGTACTTC.

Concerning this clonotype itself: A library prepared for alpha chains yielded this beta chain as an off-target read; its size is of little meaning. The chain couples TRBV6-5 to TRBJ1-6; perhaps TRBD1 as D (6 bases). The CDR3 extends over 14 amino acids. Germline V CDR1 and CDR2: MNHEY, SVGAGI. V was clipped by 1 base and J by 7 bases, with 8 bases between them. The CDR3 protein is CASSYLQGNSPLHF. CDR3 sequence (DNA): TGTGCCAGCAGTTACTTGCAGGGGAATTCACCCCTCCACTTT.

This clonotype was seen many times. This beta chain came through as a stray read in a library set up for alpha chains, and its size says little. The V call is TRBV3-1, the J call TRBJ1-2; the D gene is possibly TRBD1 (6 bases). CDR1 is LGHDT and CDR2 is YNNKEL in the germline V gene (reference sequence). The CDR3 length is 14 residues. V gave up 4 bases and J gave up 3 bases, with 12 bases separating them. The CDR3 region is CASSPRTEYYGYTF. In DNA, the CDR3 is TGTGCCAGCAGCCCAAGGACAGAGTACTATGGCTACACCTTC.

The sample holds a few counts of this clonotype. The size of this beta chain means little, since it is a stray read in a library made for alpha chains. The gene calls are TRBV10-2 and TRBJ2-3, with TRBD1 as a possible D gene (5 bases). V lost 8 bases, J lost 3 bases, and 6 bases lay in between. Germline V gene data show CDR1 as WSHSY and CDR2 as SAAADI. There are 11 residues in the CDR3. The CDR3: CASGATDTQYF. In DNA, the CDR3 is TGCGCCAGCGGGGCGACAGATACGCAGTATTTT.

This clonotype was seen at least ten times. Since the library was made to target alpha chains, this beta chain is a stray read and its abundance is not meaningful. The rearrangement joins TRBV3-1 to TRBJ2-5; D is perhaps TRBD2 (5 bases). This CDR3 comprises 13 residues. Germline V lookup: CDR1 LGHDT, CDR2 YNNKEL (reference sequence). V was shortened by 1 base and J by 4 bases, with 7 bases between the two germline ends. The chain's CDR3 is CASSQAGIETQYF. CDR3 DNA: TGTGCCAGCAGCCAAGCGGGGATAGAGACCCAGTACTTC.

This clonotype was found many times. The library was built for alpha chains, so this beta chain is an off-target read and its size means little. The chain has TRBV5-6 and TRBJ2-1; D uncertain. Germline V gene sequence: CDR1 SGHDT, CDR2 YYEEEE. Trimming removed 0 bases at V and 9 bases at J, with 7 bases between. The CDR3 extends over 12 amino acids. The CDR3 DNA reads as TGTGCCAGCAGCTTGGCGGCTGTTGAGCAGTTCTTC. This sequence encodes CASSLAAVEQFF.

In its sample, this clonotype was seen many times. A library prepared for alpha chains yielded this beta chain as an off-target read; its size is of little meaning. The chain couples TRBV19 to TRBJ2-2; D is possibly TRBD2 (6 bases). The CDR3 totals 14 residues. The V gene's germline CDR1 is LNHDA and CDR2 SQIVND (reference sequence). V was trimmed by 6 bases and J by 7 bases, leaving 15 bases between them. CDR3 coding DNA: TGTGCCAGTAGACCCTTCGGGGGAGGCGGGGAGCTGTTTTTT. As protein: CASRPFGGGGELFF.

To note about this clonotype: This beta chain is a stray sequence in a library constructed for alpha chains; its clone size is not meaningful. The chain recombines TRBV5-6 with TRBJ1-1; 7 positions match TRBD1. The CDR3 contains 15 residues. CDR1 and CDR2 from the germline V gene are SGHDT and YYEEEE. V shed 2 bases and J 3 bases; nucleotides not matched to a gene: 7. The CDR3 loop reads CASSFRPGQDTEAFF. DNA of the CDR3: TGTGCCAGCAGCTTTCGACCCGGACAGGACACTGAAGCTTTCTTT. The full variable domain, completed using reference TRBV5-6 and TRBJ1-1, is DAGVTQSPTHLIKTRGQQVTLRCSPKSGHDTVSWYQQALGQGPQFIFQYYEEEERQRGNFPDRFSGHQFPNYSSELNVNALLLGDSALYLCASSFRPGQDTEAFFGQGTRLTVV.

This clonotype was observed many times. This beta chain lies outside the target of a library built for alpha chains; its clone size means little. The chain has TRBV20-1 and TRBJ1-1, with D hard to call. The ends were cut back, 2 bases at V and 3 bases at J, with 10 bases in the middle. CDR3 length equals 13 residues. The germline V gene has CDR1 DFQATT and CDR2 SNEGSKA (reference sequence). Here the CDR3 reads CSARLTLDTEAFF. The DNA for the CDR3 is TGCAGTGCTAGACTGACTTTGGACACTGAAGCTTTCTTT.

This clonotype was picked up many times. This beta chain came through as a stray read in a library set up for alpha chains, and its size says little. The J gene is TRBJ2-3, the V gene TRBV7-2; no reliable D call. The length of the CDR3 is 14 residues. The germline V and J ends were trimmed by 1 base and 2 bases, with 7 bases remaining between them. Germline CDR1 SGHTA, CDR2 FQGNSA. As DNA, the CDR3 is TGTGCCAGCAGCTTAGGAGAGAACACAGATACGCAGTATTTT. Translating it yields CASSLGENTDTQYF.

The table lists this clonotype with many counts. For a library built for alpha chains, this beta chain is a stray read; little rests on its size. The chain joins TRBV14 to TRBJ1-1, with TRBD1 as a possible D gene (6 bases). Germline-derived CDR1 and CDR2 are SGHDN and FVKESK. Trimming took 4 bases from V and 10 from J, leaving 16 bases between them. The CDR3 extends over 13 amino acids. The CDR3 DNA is TGTGCCAGCAGCCGCACACAGGGTTTTGGAGCTTTCTTT. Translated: CASSRTQGFGAFF.

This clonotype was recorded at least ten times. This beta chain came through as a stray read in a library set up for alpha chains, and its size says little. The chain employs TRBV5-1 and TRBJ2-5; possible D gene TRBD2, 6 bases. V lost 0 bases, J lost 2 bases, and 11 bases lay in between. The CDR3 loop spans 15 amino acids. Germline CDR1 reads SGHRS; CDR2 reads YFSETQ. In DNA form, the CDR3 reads TGCGCCAGCAGCTTGGTAGCGGAGACGCAAGAGACCCAGTACTTC. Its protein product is CASSLVAETQETQYF.

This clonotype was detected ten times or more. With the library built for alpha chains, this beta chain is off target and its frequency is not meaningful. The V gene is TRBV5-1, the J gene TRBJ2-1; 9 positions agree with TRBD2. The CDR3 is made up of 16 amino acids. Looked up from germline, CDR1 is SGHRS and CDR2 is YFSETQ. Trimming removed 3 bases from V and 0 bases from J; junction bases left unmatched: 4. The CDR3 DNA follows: TGCGCCAGCAGCTGGGGTAGCGGGAGCTCCTACAATGAGCAGTTCTTC. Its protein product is CASSWGSGSSYNEQFF.

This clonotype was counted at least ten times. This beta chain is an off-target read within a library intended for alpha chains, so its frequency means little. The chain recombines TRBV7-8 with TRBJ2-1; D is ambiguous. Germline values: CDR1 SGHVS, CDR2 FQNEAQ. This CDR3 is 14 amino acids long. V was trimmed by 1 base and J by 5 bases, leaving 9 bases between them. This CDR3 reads CASSLVGRNNEQFF. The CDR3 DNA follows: TGTGCCAGCAGCTTAGTAGGTAGGAACAATGAGCAGTTCTTC.

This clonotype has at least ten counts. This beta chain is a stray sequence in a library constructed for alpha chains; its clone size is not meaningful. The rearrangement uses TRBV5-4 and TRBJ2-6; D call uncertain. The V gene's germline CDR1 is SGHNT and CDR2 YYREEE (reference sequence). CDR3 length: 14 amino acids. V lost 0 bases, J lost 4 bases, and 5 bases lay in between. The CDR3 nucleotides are TGTGCCAGCAGCTTGGAGAGGGGGGCCAACGTCCTGACTTTC. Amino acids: CASSLERGANVLTF.